This entry lists 5 T cell receptor beta chains sequenced from one sample in a study of cytomegalovirus exposure and HLA in healthy donors. Primers included in the PCR were 60 Vbeta and 13 Jbeta primers. The table came from immunoSEQ multiplex PCR; TCRdb's copy has only in-frame clones and leaves some out. The table lists around 110,000 clones, 70% to 80% of them singletons, with about 0.84% in the top ten. The sequenced sample consisted of PBMCs. The origin of the receptors is a boy aged 5-17 years in good health and CMV-seronegative.

A note on this clone: An end of the junction differs from the germline gene, which may be a read error. The chain couples TRBV30 to TRBJ1-1, with TRBD1 matching over 9 bases. The CDR3 has 15 amino acids. CDR1 GTSNPN and CDR2 SVGIG come from the germline V gene (reference sequence). CDR3 in DNA: TGTGCCAGGAGACAGGGGGTGATTCCGAACACTGAAGCTTTCTTT. It translates to CARRQGVIPNTEAFF. Together with reference TRBV30 and TRBJ1-1, the CDR3 gives the full variable domain: SQTIHQWPATLVQPVGSPLSLECTVEGTSNPNLYWYRQAAGRGLQLLFYSVGIGQISSEVPQNLSASRPQDRQFILSSKKLLLSDSGFYLCARRQGVIPNTEAFFGQGTRLTVV.

The chain carries TRBV6-5 and TRBJ1-3; D is uncertain. The V end was cut by 2 bases, the J end by 2 bases, with 13 bases between. Germline V gene sequence: CDR1 MNHEY, CDR2 SVGAGI. The length of the CDR3 is 16 residues. The CDR3 DNA follows: TGTGCCAGCAGTTACAATTCGGGGTTGGCTGGAAACACCATATATTTT. It translates to CASSYNSGLAGNTIYF.

The chain is built from TRBV7-2 and TRBJ2-3; 13 bases agree with TRBD2. The CDR3 loop spans 16 amino acids. In germline, CDR1 is SGHTA, CDR2 FQGNSA. The V gene end was trimmed by 5 bases and the J gene end by 2 bases; junction bases not matched to a gene: 4. The CDR3 reads CASSPGLAGPTDTQYF. DNA of the CDR3: TGTGCCAGCAGCCCGGGACTAGCGGGACCCACAGATACGCAGTATTTT.

The chain is built from TRBV7-8 and TRBJ2-7, with 10 bases aligning to TRBD2. The length of the CDR3 is 14 residues. Trimming took 3 bases from V and 4 from J; bases not matched to a gene: 3. Germline CDR1 SGHVS, CDR2 FQNEAQ. CDR3 in amino acids: CASSFASGSYEQYF. DNA for the CDR3: TGTGCCAGCAGCTTTGCTAGCGGGAGTTACGAGCAGTACTTC.

The V gene is TRBV30, the J gene TRBJ1-2; D gene ambiguous. Trimming took off 4 bases at V and 6 bases at J, with 12 bases between the two ends. The CDR3 consists of 12 residues. Germline-derived CDR1 and CDR2 are GTSNPN and SVGIG (reference sequence). In DNA, the CDR3 is TGTGCCTGGAAGACAAGGTGGCATGGCTACACCTTC. As protein: CAWKTRWHGYTF.